In its sample, the clone carrying this T cell receptor beta chain was seen a few times. Its antigen is unidentified. These data originate in a study of beta chain features in type 1 diabetes. Study-level findings and limits: A potential PCR bias toward shorter templates would be equal in patient and control samples.

Expressed TCRB transcripts were sequenced, since all the RNA that had been isolated was reverse transcribed. Regulatory, naive and central memory T cell samples averaged roughly 3.8 million reads. This table comes from immunoSEQ multiplex PCR, and its TCRdb copy is limited to in-frame clones, with some not included. The table records 350,000 to 450,000 clones, approximately 15% of them present only once. The CDR3 is made up of 12 amino acids. V lost 2 bases and J 4 bases, leaving 3 bases between the germline ends. The germline CDR1 and CDR2 sequences are MNHEY and SMNVEV (reference sequence). Sequencing was carried out using naive CD4+ T cells from blood. The chain links TRBV27 to TRBJ1-5; no firm D call. The clonotype originates from a woman aged 18-29 years in good health. DNA of the CDR3: TGTGCCAGCAGTTTACCGAATCAGCCCCAGCATTTT. It specifies CASSLPNQPQHF.